The 6 T cell receptor beta chains below all came from one sample that was sequenced in a study of patients and donors after allogeneic stem cell transplantation. TCRdb reprocessed the RT-PCR reads via MiXCR and lists one record per CDR3 protein. The sample yields about 960,000 distinct CDR3 sequences, over 15% seen once. Source material: blood, either unsorted or a sorted T cell fraction (not recorded which). The receptors derive from a human donor who was either an allogeneic HSCT recipient or a stem cell or donor lymphocyte infusion donor (not recorded which). It is not recorded whose cells these are; they may come from a transplant donor.

For the CDR3, the DNA is TGCAGTGCTAGTAGGGGGGTGGATCAGCCCCAGCATTTT. As protein: CSASRGVDQPQHF. The genes are TRBV20-1 and TRBJ1-5; TRBD1 might be the D (6 bases). Trimming cost V 3 bases and J 5 bases, with 11 bases left between them. Per germline, CDR1 DFQATT and CDR2 SNEGSKA (reference sequence). The CDR3 covers 13 residues.

This clonotype was picked up one time. The conserved phenylalanine or tryptophan normally closing the CDR3 is absent here, so this likely arose from a read error. It is unclear where the CDR3 begins or ends on the DNA, so no DNA is shown, and the CDR3 is as TCRdb lists it. The chain couples TRBV6-2 or TRBV6-3 to TRBJ2-3; the D call in the table, TRBD2, was not verified against the DNA. The CDR3 comprises 13 residues, both ends counted. Per the germline V gene, CDR1 is MNHEY and CDR2 is SVGEGT. The CDR3 sequence is CASSYALGGYTLG.

This clonotype was recorded a few times. Written as DNA, the CDR3 is TGCAGTGCTAGGAGTCAGTATCAAGAGACCCAGTACTTC. Translation gives CSARSQYQETQYF. V and J are TRBV20-1 and TRBJ2-5, with unresolved D. Germline V gene data show CDR1 as DFQATT and CDR2 as SNEGSKA (reference sequence). CDR3 size: 13 residues. Trimming took off 3 bases at V and 2 bases at J, with 10 bases between the two ends.

This rearrangement joins TRBV19 to TRBJ1-5; TRBD1 aligns across 8 bases. This CDR3 has 18 amino acids. Germline V lookup: CDR1 LNHDA, CDR2 SQIVND (reference sequence). Trimming at V came to 4 bases and at J to 2 bases, leaving 13 bases not matched to a gene. The CDR3 is CASSRPGTGRFGNQPQHF. In nucleotides, the CDR3 is TGTGCCAGTAGTAGGCCCGGGACAGGAAGGTTCGGCAATCAGCCCCAGCATTTT.

In its sample, this clonotype was seen a few times. The genes are TRBV5-1 and TRBJ2-7, with D perhaps TRBD2 (7 bases). V shed 1 base and J shed 3 bases, with 14 bases lying between them. This CDR3 has 15 residues. The germline V gene has CDR1 SGHRS and CDR2 YFSETQ. This chain's CDR3 is CASSLRGGTIYEQYF. For the CDR3, the DNA is TGCGCCAGCAGCTTGAGGGGGGGGACTATCTACGAGCAGTACTTC.

Only a few counts were recorded for this clonotype. The gene calls are TRBV29-1 and TRBJ2-3; 8 nucleotides align to TRBD2. V was clipped by 4 bases and J by 0 bases; unmatched bases: 12. Germline V gives CDR1 SQVTM, CDR2 ANQGSEA. The CDR3 has 17 residues. The CDR3 spells CSVAQTLADTSTDTQYF. The CDR3 region has the DNA TGCAGCGTTGCCCAGACACTAGCGGATACTAGCACAGATACGCAGTATTTT.